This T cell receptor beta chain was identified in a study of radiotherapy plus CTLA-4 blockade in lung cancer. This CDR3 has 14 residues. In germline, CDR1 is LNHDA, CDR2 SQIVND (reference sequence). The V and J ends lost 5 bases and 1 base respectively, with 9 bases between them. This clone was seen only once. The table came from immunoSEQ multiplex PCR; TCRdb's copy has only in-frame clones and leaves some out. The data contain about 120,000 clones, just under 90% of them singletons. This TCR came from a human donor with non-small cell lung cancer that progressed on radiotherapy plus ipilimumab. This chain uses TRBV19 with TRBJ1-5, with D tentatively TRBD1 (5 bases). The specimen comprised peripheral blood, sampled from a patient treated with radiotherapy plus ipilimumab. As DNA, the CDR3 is TGTGCCAGTAGTCTCCGGGACAGCAATCAGCCCCAGCATTTT. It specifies CASSLRDSNQPQHF.